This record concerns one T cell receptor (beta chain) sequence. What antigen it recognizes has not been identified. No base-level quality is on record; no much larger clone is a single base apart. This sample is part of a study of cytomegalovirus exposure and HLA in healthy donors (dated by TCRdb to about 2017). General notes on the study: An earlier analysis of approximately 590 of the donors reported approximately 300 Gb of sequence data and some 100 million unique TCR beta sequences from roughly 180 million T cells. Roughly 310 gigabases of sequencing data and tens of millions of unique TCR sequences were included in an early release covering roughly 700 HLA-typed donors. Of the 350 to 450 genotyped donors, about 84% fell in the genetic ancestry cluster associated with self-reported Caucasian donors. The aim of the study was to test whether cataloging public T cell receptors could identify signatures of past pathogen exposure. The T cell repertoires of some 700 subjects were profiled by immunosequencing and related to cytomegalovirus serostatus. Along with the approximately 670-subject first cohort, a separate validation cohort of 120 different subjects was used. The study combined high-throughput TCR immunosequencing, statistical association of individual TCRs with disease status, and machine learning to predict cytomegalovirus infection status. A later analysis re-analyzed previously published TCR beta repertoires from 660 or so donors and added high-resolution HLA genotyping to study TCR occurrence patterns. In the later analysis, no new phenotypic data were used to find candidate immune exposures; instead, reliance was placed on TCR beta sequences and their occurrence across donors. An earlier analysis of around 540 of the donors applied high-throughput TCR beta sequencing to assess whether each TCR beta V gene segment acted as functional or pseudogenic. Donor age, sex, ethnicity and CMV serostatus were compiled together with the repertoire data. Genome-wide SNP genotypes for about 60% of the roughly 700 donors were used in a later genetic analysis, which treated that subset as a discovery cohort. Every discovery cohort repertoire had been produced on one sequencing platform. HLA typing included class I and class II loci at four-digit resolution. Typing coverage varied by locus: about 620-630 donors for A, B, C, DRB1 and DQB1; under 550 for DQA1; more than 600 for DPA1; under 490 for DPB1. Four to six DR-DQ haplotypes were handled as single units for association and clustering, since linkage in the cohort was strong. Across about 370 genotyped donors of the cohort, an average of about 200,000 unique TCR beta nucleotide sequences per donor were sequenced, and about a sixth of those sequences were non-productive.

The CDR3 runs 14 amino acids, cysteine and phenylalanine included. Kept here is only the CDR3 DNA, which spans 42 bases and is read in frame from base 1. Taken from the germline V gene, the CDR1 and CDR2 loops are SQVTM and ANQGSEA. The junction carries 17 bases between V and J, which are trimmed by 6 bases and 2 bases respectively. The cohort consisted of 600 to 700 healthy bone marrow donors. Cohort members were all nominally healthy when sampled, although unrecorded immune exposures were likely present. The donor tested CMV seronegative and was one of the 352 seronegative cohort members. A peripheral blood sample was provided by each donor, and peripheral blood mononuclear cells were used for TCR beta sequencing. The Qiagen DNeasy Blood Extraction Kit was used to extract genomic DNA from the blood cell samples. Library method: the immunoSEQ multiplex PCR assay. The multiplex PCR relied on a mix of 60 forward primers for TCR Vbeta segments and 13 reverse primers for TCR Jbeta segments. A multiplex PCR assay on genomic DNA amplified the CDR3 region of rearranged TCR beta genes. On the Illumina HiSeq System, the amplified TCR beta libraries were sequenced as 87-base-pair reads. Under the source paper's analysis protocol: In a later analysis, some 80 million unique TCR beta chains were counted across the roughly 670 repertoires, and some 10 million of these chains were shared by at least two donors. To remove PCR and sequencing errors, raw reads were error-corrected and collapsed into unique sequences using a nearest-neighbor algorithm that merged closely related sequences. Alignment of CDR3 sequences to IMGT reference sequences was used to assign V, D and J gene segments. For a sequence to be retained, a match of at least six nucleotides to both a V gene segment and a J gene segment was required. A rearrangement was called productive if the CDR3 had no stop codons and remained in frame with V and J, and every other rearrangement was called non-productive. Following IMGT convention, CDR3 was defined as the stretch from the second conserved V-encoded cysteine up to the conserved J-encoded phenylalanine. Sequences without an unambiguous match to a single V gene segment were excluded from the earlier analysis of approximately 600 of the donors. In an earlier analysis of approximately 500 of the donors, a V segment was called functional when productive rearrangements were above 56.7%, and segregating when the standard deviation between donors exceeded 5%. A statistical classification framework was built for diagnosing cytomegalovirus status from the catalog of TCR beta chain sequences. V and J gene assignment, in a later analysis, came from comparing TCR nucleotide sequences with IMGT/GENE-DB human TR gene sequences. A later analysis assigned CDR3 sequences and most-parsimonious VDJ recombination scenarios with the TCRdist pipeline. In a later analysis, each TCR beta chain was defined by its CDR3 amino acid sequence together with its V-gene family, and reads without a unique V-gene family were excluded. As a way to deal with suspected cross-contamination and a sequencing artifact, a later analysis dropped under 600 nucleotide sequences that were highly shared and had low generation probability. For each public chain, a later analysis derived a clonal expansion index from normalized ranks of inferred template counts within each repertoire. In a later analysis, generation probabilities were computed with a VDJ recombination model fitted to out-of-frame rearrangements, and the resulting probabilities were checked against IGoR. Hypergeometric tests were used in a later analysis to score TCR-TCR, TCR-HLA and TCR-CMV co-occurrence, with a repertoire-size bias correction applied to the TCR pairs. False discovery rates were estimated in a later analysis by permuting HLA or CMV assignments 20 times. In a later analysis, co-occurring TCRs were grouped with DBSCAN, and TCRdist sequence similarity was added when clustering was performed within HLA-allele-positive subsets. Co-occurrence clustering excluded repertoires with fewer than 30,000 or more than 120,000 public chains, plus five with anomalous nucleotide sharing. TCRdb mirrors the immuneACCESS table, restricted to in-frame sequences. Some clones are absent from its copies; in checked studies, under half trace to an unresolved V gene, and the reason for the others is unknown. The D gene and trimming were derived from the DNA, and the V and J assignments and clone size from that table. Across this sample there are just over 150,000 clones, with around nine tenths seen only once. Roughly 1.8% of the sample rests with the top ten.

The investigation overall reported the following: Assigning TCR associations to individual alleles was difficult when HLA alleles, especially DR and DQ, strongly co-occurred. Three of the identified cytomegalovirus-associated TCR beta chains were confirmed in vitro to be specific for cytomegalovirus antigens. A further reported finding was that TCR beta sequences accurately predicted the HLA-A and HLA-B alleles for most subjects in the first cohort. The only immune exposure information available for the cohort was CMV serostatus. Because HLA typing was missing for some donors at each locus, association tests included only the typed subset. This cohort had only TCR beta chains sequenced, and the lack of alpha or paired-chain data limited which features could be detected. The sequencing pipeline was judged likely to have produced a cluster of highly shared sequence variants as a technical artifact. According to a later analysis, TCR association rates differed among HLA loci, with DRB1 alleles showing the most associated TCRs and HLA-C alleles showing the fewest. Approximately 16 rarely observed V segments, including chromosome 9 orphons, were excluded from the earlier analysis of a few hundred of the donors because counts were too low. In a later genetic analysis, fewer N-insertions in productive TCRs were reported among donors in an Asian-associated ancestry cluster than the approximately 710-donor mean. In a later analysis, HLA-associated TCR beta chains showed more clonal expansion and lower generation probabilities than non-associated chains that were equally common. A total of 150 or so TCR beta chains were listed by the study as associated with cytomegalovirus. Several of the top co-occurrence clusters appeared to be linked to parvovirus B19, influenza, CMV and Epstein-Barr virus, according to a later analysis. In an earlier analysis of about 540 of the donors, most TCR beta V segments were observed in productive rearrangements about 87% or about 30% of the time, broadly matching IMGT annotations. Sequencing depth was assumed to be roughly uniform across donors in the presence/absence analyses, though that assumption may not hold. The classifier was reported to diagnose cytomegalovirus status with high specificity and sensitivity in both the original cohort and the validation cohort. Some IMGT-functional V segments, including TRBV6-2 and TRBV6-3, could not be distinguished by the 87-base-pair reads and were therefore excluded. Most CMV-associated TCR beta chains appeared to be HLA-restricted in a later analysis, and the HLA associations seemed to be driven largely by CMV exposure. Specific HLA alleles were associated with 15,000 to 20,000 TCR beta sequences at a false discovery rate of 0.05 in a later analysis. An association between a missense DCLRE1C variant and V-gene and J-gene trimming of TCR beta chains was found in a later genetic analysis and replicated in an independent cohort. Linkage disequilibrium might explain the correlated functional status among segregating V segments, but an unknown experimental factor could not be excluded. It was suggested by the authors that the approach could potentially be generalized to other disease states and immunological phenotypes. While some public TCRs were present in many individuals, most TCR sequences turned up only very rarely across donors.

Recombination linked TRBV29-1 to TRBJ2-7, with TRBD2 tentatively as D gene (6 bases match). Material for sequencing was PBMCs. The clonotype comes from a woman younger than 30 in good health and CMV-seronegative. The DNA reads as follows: TGCAGCGTCCTTGGAGGGGATGGGACCTACGAGCAGTACTTC. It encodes CSVLGGDGTYEQYF.